This passage covers 25 T cell receptor beta chains from one sample sequenced in a study of immune evolution from preneoplasia to lung adenocarcinoma. Repertoires were generated with immunoSEQ multiplex PCR, while TCRdb's copy carries only in-frame clones and drops some. The repertoire holds approximately 9,000 clones, with around 76% as singletons. Material for sequencing was FFPE minimally invasive lung adenocarcinoma tissue. The receptors shown here come from a person between 65 and 79 years old with lung adenocarcinoma.

V usage is TRBV6-1 and J usage is TRBJ2-7, with D perhaps matching TRBD2 (6 bases). V gave up 11 bases and J gave up 0 bases, with 11 bases separating them. Germline V lookup: CDR1 MNHNS, CDR2 SASEGT. The CDR3 consists of 12 residues. The CDR3: CALAASSYEQYF. The CDR3 DNA sequence: TGTGCCTTAGCGGCTAGCTCCTACGAGCAGTACTTC.

The rearrangement links TRBV11-3 to TRBJ2-2, with 8 bases aligning to TRBD1. After removal of 1 base from V and 6 bases from J, the junction contained 7 bases not matched to a gene. CDR3 size: 16 residues. CDR1 and CDR2 from the germline V gene are SGHNT and YENEEA. CDR3 coding DNA: TGTGCCAGCAGCTTAGCGACAGGGGTTTTTCCCGGGGAGCTGTTTTTT. Translated, it gives CASSLATGVFPGELFF.

This chain links TRBV5-1 with TRBJ2-1; TRBD2 agrees at 11 bases. The CDR3 is made up of 16 amino acids. Germline V gene data show CDR1 as SGHRS and CDR2 as YFSETQ. V trimming: 3 bases; J trimming: 7 bases; junction bases outside the gene matches: 9. CDR3 sequence: CASSSGVGLAGNEQFF. CDR3 nucleotides: TGCGCCAGCAGCTCGGGGGTAGGACTAGCGGGTAATGAGCAGTTCTTC.

This chain's CDR3 is CASSLRGGLAGSTDTQYF. The DNA for the CDR3 is TGTGCCAGCAGCTTAAGAGGGGGACTAGCGGGGAGCACAGATACGCAGTATTTT. The V call is TRBV7-8, the J call TRBJ2-3; 13 positions match TRBD2. The V gene's germline CDR1 is SGHVS and CDR2 FQNEAQ. This CDR3 has 18 amino acids. V shed 2 bases and J 0 bases; nucleotides not matched to a gene: 5.

The chain uses TRBV6-4 and TRBJ2-1; 8 bases are a match to TRBD2. Germline assignment: CDR1 MRHNA and CDR2 SNTAGT. CDR3 size: 15 residues. Unmatched junction bases numbered 6, after V lost 1 base and J lost 7 bases. The CDR3 nucleotides are TGTGCCAGCAGTGACTTGACGGGGGGGCGGAATGAGCAGTTCTTC. It codes for CASSDLTGGRNEQFF.

The J gene is TRBJ1-1, the V gene TRBV18; TRBD1 agrees at 10 bases. This CDR3 is 13 amino acids long. V was pared by 2 bases and J by 6 bases, with 0 bases of the junction left unmatched. Per germline, CDR1 KGHSH and CDR2 LQKENI. CDR3: CASSPGQGAEAFF. The CDR3 DNA sequence: TGTGCCAGCTCACCAGGACAGGGGGCTGAAGCTTTCTTT.

This clone was recorded once. The genes are TRBV4-2 and TRBJ1-6, with D hard to call. The CDR3 loop spans 14 amino acids. Germline lookup yields CDR1 LGHNA and CDR2 YNFKEQ. Deletions cut 0 bases from V and 8 bases from J, with 8 bases between. The CDR3 DNA follows: TGTGCCAGCAGCCAAGATCCTCGGGATTCACCCCTCCACTTT. Translating gives CASSQDPRDSPLHF.

A few counts support this clone. This same CDR3 is encoded by further DNA sequences in the sample. This chain joins TRBV16 and TRBJ1-5; D unclear. The CDR3 totals 15 residues. Trimming left V 1 base short and J 0 bases short, with 7 bases between. CDR1 KGHSY and CDR2 FQNENV come from the germline V gene. The chain's CDR3 is CASSQLGYSNQPQHF. DNA of the CDR3: TGTGCCAGCAGCCAATTGGGTTATAGCAATCAGCCCCAGCATTTT.

The table lists this clone with a few counts. The gene calls are TRBV28 and TRBJ1-1, with a tentative D call TRBD1 (5 bases). Germline V gene data show CDR1 as MDHEN and CDR2 as SYDVKM. The V and J ends lost 5 bases and 1 base respectively, with 14 bases between them. The CDR3 has 15 amino acids. CDR3 nucleotide sequence: TGTGCCAGCAGTCCTTATGGGACTTGGAACACTGAAGCTTTCTTT. Translating gives CASSPYGTWNTEAFF.

The chain joins TRBV29-1 to TRBJ2-1; 9 positions agree with TRBD2. V lost 6 bases and J lost 9; bases outside the gene matches: 12. CDR1 is SQVTM and CDR2 is ANQGSEA in the germline V gene. The CDR3 contains 14 residues. The CDR3, as DNA: TGCAGCGTCTGGAATCGCGGGAGGGCCGCTGAGCAGTTCTTC. It encodes CSVWNRGRAAEQFF.

This clone is labeled as medium-sized. This rearrangement joins TRBV5-1 to TRBJ1-1; possible D gene TRBD1, 5 bases. The CDR3 covers 14 residues. V lost 5 bases and J lost 1, with 12 bases in between. Germline V gene data show CDR1 as SGHRS and CDR2 as YFSETQ. The CDR3 DNA is TGCGCCAGCAGTTGGGGCGCTGGGAACACTGAAGCTTTCTTT. The encoded protein is CASSWGAGNTEAFF.

The chain carries TRBV7-3 and TRBJ2-1; TRBD2 might be the D (6 bases). Per germline, CDR1 SGHTA and CDR2 FQGTGA. The CDR3 totals 15 residues. Trimming pared 3 bases from V and 6 bases from J, leaving 15 bases between. CDR3 sequence: CASSLEGTPTNEQFF. The CDR3 bases are TGTGCCAGCAGCTTGGAGGGGACTCCCACCAATGAGCAGTTCTTC.

This chain connects TRBV28 to TRBJ2-7; no clear D gene. Germline V gene sequence: CDR1 MDHEN, CDR2 SYDVKM. This CDR3 has 13 amino acids. V was cut by 4 bases and J by 6 bases, with 13 bases left in between. As DNA, the CDR3 is TGTGCCAGCAGTTGGGGTAGACGGAGCGAGCAGTACTTC. This sequence encodes CASSWGRRSEQYF.

The V gene is TRBV2, the J gene TRBJ1-4; 10 positions match TRBD1. In germline, CDR1 is SNHLY, CDR2 FYNNEI. This CDR3 region has 15 residues. V trimming: 3 bases; J trimming: 8 bases; junction bases outside the gene matches: 6. Here the CDR3 reads CASSEDRGMGEKLFF. The CDR3 region has the DNA TGTGCCAGCAGTGAGGACAGGGGGATGGGAGAAAAACTGTTTTTT. Combining the CDR3 with reference TRBV2 and TRBJ1-4 gives the whole variable domain EPEVTQTPSHQVTQMGQEVILRCVPISNHLYFYWYRQILGQKVEFLVSFYNNEISEKSEIFDDQFSVERPDGSNFTLKIRSTKLEDSAMYFCASSEDRGMGEKLFFGSGTQLSVL.

In regard to this clone: The sample has other DNA sequences that encode this CDR3 too. The chain recombines TRBV11-3 with TRBJ2-1; TRBD2 matches 7 bases. V lost 2 bases, J lost 5 bases, and 6 bases stayed unmatched. Per germline, CDR1 SGHNT and CDR2 YENEEA. This CDR3 comprises 15 residues. The CDR3 is CASSLLAGVNNEQFF. CDR3 bases: TGTGCCAGCAGCTTATTGGCGGGGGTTAACAATGAGCAGTTCTTC.

This chain links TRBV4-2 with TRBJ2-7, with D perhaps given as TRBD1 or TRBD2 (6 bases each). This CDR3 spans 15 amino acids. Germline CDR1 reads LGHNA; CDR2 reads YNFKEQ. Trimming left V 0 bases short and J 7 bases short, with 16 bases between. CDR3 in DNA: TGTGCCAGCAGCCAAGATTTCTCTCGGGGGCAGGAGCAGTACTTC. Translating gives CASSQDFSRGQEQYF.

This sequence joins TRBV29-1 and TRBJ1-2; 8 nucleotides agree with TRBD1. CDR1 is SQVTM and CDR2 is ANQGSEA in the germline V gene. The CDR3 is made up of 13 amino acids. Unmatched junction bases numbered 3, after V lost 4 bases and J lost 2 bases. Here the CDR3 DNA reads TGCAGCGTTGGACAGGGGACCAACTATGGCTACACCTTC. Encoded protein: CSVGQGTNYGYTF.

This chain links TRBV6-5 with TRBJ1-4, with TRBD1 identical over 9 bases. The CDR3 consists of 16 residues. With 0 bases clipped from V and 8 bases from J, the junction kept 7 bases outside the gene matches. Germline V gene lookup returns CDR1 MNHEY and CDR2 SVGAGI. CDR3 bases: TGTGCCAGCAGTTACTCGAGAGGAACAGGGGGCGAAAAACTGTTTTTT. This encodes CASSYSRGTGGEKLFF.

On this clone: The junction departs from the called germline gene at one end, perhaps through a read error. The rearrangement links TRBV5-4 to TRBJ2-7; 11 bases align to TRBD1. The CDR3 length is 15 residues. Germline lookup yields CDR1 SGHNT and CDR2 YYREEE (reference sequence). DNA for the CDR3: TGTGTCAGCAGCTCTCCGGGACAGGGGGTCTACGAGCAGTACTTC. It is translated as CVSSSPGQGVYEQYF.

The chain employs TRBV14 and TRBJ2-7, with no clear D. The CDR3 is 14 amino acids. Trimming shortened V by 1 base and J by 5 bases, and 12 bases separated the two germline ends. Germline-derived CDR1 and CDR2 are SGHDN and FVKESK. As DNA, the CDR3 is TGTGCCAGCAGCCAAGTCCGGTCCCGGCACGAGCAGTACTTC. Protein: CASSQVRSRHEQYF.

This chain joins TRBV4-1 and TRBJ2-1, with 11 nucleotides matching TRBD1. Germline loops: CDR1 MGHRA, CDR2 YSYEKL. The CDR3 runs to 14 residues. The J segment lost 9 bases and the V segment lost 4 bases, leaving 5 bases of the junction unmatched. CDR3 protein: CASSLRTGGAEQFF. DNA for the CDR3: TGCGCCAGCAGCCTTCGGACAGGGGGCGCTGAGCAGTTCTTC.

The chain is built from TRBV9 and TRBJ1-5; unclear D gene. With 2 bases removed from V and 1 base from J, the gap between germline ends came to 16 bases. This CDR3 has 17 amino acids. From germline, CDR1 is SGDLS and CDR2 YYNGEE. The CDR3 DNA follows: TGTGCCAGCAGCGTCGGGCCCCTGCCCGACAGCAATCAGCCCCAGCATTTT. Encoded protein: CASSVGPLPDSNQPQHF.

The CDR3 is CASRDYYTGELFF. CDR3 nucleotide sequence: TGTGCCTCCCGGGACTACTACACCGGGGAGCTGTTTTTT. This sequence joins TRBV30 and TRBJ2-2; 7 positions agree with TRBD2. Germline trimming cut 7 bases from V and 3 bases from J; bases unmatched to any gene: 5. This CDR3 contains 13 residues. Per the germline V gene, CDR1 is GTSNPN and CDR2 is SVGIG (reference sequence).

The genes are TRBV9 and TRBJ2-5, with a tentative D call TRBD2 (6 bases). This CDR3 comprises 18 residues. Trimming left V 0 bases short and J 1 base short, with 19 bases between. Germline V gene lookup returns CDR1 SGDLS and CDR2 YYNGEE. The CDR3 loop reads CASSVVGELALGQETQYF. The DNA of the CDR3 is TGTGCCAGCAGCGTAGTGGGCGAGCTAGCGCTAGGCCAAGAGACCCAGTACTTC.

This clone has a handful of counts. V gene TRBV18 combines with J gene TRBJ1-2; D gene ambiguous. The CDR3 is 16 residues long. Trimming left V 0 bases short and J 1 base short, with 12 bases between. From germline, CDR1 is KGHSH and CDR2 LQKENI. The CDR3 loop reads CASSPPVARSNYGYTF. CDR3 sequence (DNA): TGTGCCAGCTCACCACCGGTGGCCAGGAGTAACTATGGCTACACCTTC.